One and the same sample provided the 31 T cell receptor beta chains below, sequenced in a study of T cells after yellow fever vaccination. TCRdb ran MiXCR on the 5' RACE reads and lists one entry per CDR3 protein. The table lists around 320,000 distinct CDR3 sequences, over 3.5% of them singletons, with just under 20% in the top ten. Sample: PBMCs, taken 15 days after the yellow fever booster vaccination. The receptors come from a man between 18 and 29 years old who received the YFV17D yellow fever vaccine.

In this sample, this clonotype turned up many times. The genes are TRBV7-2 and TRBJ2-1; 7 bases match TRBD1. Germline values: CDR1 SGHTA, CDR2 FQGNSA. The V gene end was trimmed by 5 bases and the J gene end by 10 bases; junction bases not matched to a gene: 8. This CDR3 spans 13 amino acids. In DNA, the CDR3 is TGTGCCAGCAGCCTACAGGGGATCGGGGAGCAGTTCTTC. Translated: CASSLQGIGEQFF.

Many counts were recorded for this clonotype. The rearrangement links TRBV20-1 to TRBJ2-2; 8 nucleotides line up with TRBD2. CDR1 and CDR2 (germline): DFQATT, SNEGSKA (reference sequence). The CDR3 totals 17 residues. With 1 base clipped from V and 0 bases from J, the junction kept 7 bases outside the gene matches. This chain's CDR3 is CSARASERGPNTGELFF. CDR3 nucleotide sequence: TGCAGTGCTAGAGCCTCGGAGCGGGGGCCGAACACCGGGGAGCTGTTTTTT.

This clonotype showed up many times. This rearrangement joins TRBV3-1 to TRBJ2-5; D possibly matches TRBD1 or TRBD2 (5 bases each). The CDR3 spans 13 residues. Germline CDR1 reads LGHDT; CDR2 reads YNNKEL (reference sequence). V was cut by 7 bases and J by 2 bases, with 11 bases left in between. The CDR3 region is CASTLGAQETQYF. The CDR3 nucleotides are TGTGCCAGCACCCTCGGGGCTCAAGAGACCCAGTACTTC.

This clonotype appeared many times. V and J are TRBV20-1 and TRBJ2-1; the match to TRBD2 covers 9 bases. V shed 6 bases and J 7 bases; nucleotides not matched to a gene: 13. Per germline, CDR1 DFQATT and CDR2 SNEGSKA (reference sequence). The CDR3 spans 15 residues. The CDR3 coding sequence is TGCAGTGCAACCCGAGCGGGGGGTCACCATAATGAGCAGTTCTTC. The encoded protein is CSATRAGGHHNEQFF.

This chain links TRBV15 with TRBJ1-1; D not resolved. The CDR3 covers 12 residues. CDR1 and CDR2 from the germline V gene are LNHNV and YYDKDF (reference sequence). Trimming pared 4 bases from V and 1 base from J, leaving 4 bases between. CDR3 sequence: CATSNGNTEAFF. CDR3 in DNA: TGTGCCACCAGCAATGGGAACACTGAAGCTTTCTTT. Filled out from reference TRBV15 and TRBJ1-1, the complete variable domain reads DAMVIQNPRYQVTQFGKPVTLSCSQTLNHNVMYWYQQKSSQAPKLLFHYYDKDFNNEADTPDNFQSRRPNTSFCFLDIRSPGLGDTAMYLCATSNGNTEAFFGQGTRLTVV.

This clonotype appeared many times. The rearrangement links TRBV7-2 to TRBJ1-2; 12 positions match TRBD1. The V gene end was trimmed by 4 bases and the J gene end by 7 bases; junction bases not matched to a gene: 4. The CDR3 is made up of 14 amino acids. CDR1 and CDR2 from the germline V gene are SGHTA and FQGNSA. The CDR3, as DNA: TGTGCCAGCAGCTCCGGGACAGGGGGCGGTGGCTACACCTTC. Translation gives CASSSGTGGGGYTF.

J is TRBJ1-2 and V is TRBV29-1; D may be TRBD1 (6 bases). Germline V gives CDR1 SQVTM, CDR2 ANQGSEA. Between the trimmed V and J ends, which lost 4 bases and 6 bases, there was a span of 12 bases. This CDR3 is 12 amino acids long. The CDR3 sequence is CSVGAQGDGYTF. The CDR3 DNA reads TGCAGCGTTGGGGCACAGGGCGATGGCTACACCTTC.

This clonotype was found many times. The chain employs TRBV7-2 and TRBJ2-1; TRBD2 matches 14 bases. Germline CDR1 and CDR2: SGHTA and FQGNSA. The CDR3 contains 16 residues. With V trimmed by 5 bases and J by 4 bases, 4 bases remained unmatched. CDR3 residues: CASSRTSGGLYNEQFF. Here the CDR3 DNA reads TGTGCCAGCAGCCGGACTAGCGGGGGGTTATACAATGAGCAGTTCTTC. Looking up the rest from reference TRBV7-2 and TRBJ2-1 gives the full variable domain: GAGVSQSPSNKVTEKGKDVELRCDPISGHTALYWYRQSLGQGLEFLIYFQGNSAPDKSGLPSDRFSAERTGGSVSTLTIQRTQQEDSAVYLCASSRTSGGLYNEQFFGPGTRLTVL.

As for this clonotype: This may stem from a read error, because a much larger clone lies one nucleotide away. The chain uses TRBV4-1 and TRBJ1-2; TRBD1 matches 10 bases. Germline V gives CDR1 MGHRA, CDR2 YSYEKL. The ends lost 1 base at V and 4 bases at J; junction bases unmatched: 3. CDR3 length: 15 residues. CDR3 sequence: CASSQAGTGAYGYTF. The CDR3 bases are TGCGCCAGCAGCCAAGCCGGGACAGGGGCCTATGGCTACACCTTC.

This clonotype was recorded at least ten times. V and J are TRBV20-1 and TRBJ1-5, with D unclear. The germline V gene encodes CDR1 DFQATT and CDR2 SNEGSKA (reference sequence). CDR3 size: 12 residues. The V and J ends lost 0 bases and 9 bases respectively, with 9 bases between them. CDR3 sequence reads: CSARESGRPQHF. The CDR3 DNA is TGCAGTGCTAGAGAATCTGGGCGGCCCCAGCATTTT.

At least ten counts were recorded for this clonotype. This rearrangement joins TRBV29-1 to TRBJ2-3; 7 nucleotides match TRBD1. The germline V gene encodes CDR1 SQVTM and CDR2 ANQGSEA. This CDR3 is built from 14 residues. The V and J ends lost 6 bases and 0 bases, in that order; junction bases with no gene match: 6. The CDR3 here is CSVTGYESTDTQYF. DNA of the CDR3: TGCAGCGTGACAGGGTATGAGAGCACAGATACGCAGTATTTT.

The chain uses TRBV12-3 or TRBV12-4 and TRBJ1-4; D unclear. Trimming took off 10 bases at V and 5 bases at J, with 8 bases between the two ends. The CDR3 runs to 11 residues. Written as DNA, the CDR3 is TGTGCCACGCGGACCAATGAAAAACTGTTTTTT. Translating gives CATRTNEKLFF.

This clonotype has a count of ten or more. CDR3 region: CAATTGSFTDTQYF. In DNA, the CDR3 is TGTGCCGCCACGACAGGGAGTTTCACAGATACGCAGTATTTT. The V gene is TRBV12-3 or TRBV12-4, the J gene TRBJ2-3, with 7 bases fitting TRBD1. This CDR3 comprises 14 residues. Trimming cost V 11 bases and J 2 bases; bases outside gene matches: 10.

V is TRBV6-5 and J is TRBJ2-5; TRBD2 might be the D (6 bases). Trimming took 2 bases from V and 1 from J, leaving 8 bases between them. This CDR3 is 14 amino acids long. Germline loops: CDR1 MNHEY, CDR2 SVGAGI. DNA for the CDR3: TGTGCCAGCAGTTACCTCGGGGGCCAAGAGACCCAGTACTTC. It translates to CASSYLGGQETQYF.

The CDR3 is CASSLMAQENTEAFF. The CDR3 DNA reads TGCGCCAGCAGCCTTATGGCACAGGAGAACACTGAAGCTTTCTTT. J is TRBJ1-1 and V is TRBV4-1; weak D call: TRBD1 (5 bases). The germline gives CDR1 MGHRA, CDR2 YSYEKL. Between the trimmed V and J ends, which lost 4 bases and 1 base, there was a span of 13 bases. The CDR3 contains 15 residues.

The table lists this clonotype with many counts. The rearrangement uses TRBV20-1 and TRBJ2-3; TRBD2 is a possible D gene (7 bases). This CDR3 has 13 residues. Trimming left V 7 bases short and J 5 bases short, with 16 bases between. Germline lookup yields CDR1 DFQATT and CDR2 SNEGSKA (reference sequence). Written as DNA, the CDR3 is TGCAGTGATCAACGGGGGGCGGGAGATACGCAGTATTTT. This gives the protein CSDQRGAGDTQYF.

This clonotype was observed many times. The V call is TRBV6-6, the J call TRBJ1-1; D is uncertain. Germline V gives CDR1 MNHNY, CDR2 SVGAGI (reference sequence). V was clipped by 4 bases and J by 1 base, with 7 bases between them. The CDR3 is made up of 13 amino acids. DNA for the CDR3: TGTGCCAGCAGTTCGGCAGAGAACACTGAAGCTTTCTTT. This translates into CASSSAENTEAFF.

This clonotype was counted a few times. The chain joins TRBV4-1 to TRBJ1-4; the D is unclear. In germline, CDR1 is MGHRA, CDR2 YSYEKL. The CDR3 has 15 residues. V dropped 6 bases and J dropped 0 bases, with 11 bases sitting between them. CDR3 DNA: TGCGCCAGCAGTAAACCAGGAGCAACTAATGAAAAACTGTTTTTT. Amino acid sequence: CASSKPGATNEKLFF.

This clonotype was detected only a few times. The CDR3 coding sequence is TGTGCCAGCTCACGGGACAGAACCTACGAGCAGTACGTC. Translating it yields CASSRDRTYEQYV. The rearrangement uses TRBV18 and TRBJ2-7, with TRBD1 identical over 7 bases. The CDR3 is made up of 13 amino acids. Germline loops: CDR1 KGHSH, CDR2 LQKENI. V gave up 4 bases and J gave up 2 bases; unmatched junction bases: 2.

This clonotype has a handful of counts. The J gene is TRBJ1-2, the V gene TRBV7-7; no definite D call. CDR1 SSHAT and CDR2 FNYEAQ come from the germline V gene (reference sequence). V lost 3 bases, J lost 8 bases, and 16 bases lay in between. The CDR3 sequence is 14 residues long. This CDR3 reads CASSLDRTNTGYTF. As DNA, the CDR3 is TGTGCCAGCAGCTTGGATAGGACCAATACGGGCTACACCTTC.

This clonotype was seen at least ten times. DNA for the CDR3: TGTGCCAGCAGTAGGACAGGAAAGCAGTACTTC. As protein: CASSRTGKQYF. The rearrangement joins TRBV12-3 or TRBV12-4 to TRBJ2-7; 7 bases match TRBD1. Trimming cost V 5 bases and J 8 bases; bases outside gene matches: 3. The CDR3 consists of 11 residues.

This clonotype was observed a handful of times. The V call is TRBV18, the J call TRBJ2-4; D ambiguous. CDR3 length: 16 residues. Trimming removed 5 bases from V and 0 bases from J, with 14 bases in between. Germline assignment: CDR1 KGHSH and CDR2 LQKENI. The CDR3 coding sequence is TGTGCCAGCTCAGACACACGGCCTCTAGCCAAAAACATTCAGTACTTC. Translated: CASSDTRPLAKNIQYF.

With respect to this clonotype: A much larger clone lies a single base off, so this may be a read error. The chain uses TRBV12-3 or TRBV12-4 and TRBJ1-2; no clear D. The CDR3 loop spans 12 amino acids. V was trimmed by 3 bases and J by 8 bases, leaving 10 bases between them. The CDR3 nucleotides read TGTGCCAGCAGTTTTCGGTGGTTCGGCTACACCTTC. It specifies CASSFRWFGYTF.

This clonotype occurred a few times. The chain employs TRBV10-3 and TRBJ2-1; 11 bases line up with TRBD2. Germline-derived CDR1 and CDR2 are ENHRY and SYGVKD. J gave up 9 bases and V 5 bases, and 15 bases lay outside the gene matches. The CDR3 is made up of 17 amino acids. CDR3 sequence (DNA): TGTGCCATCAGTTTTGCCTTTAGCGGGGGGGGCTTTGGTGAGCAGTTCTTC. Protein product: CAISFAFSGGGFGEQFF.

This clonotype occurred a few times. This chain uses TRBV20-1 with TRBJ1-4; D perhaps matches TRBD1 (6 bases). Germline CDR1 and CDR2: DFQATT and SNEGSKA (reference sequence). The germline V and J ends were trimmed by 4 bases and 13 bases, with 13 bases remaining between them. This CDR3 is built from 11 residues. The CDR3 DNA reads TGCAGTGCTACCACAGGGTTTAGACTGTTTTTT. Its protein product is CSATTGFRLFF.

At least ten counts were recorded for this clonotype. V is TRBV15 and J is TRBJ2-1; D call uncertain. V shed 0 bases and J shed 8 bases, with 17 bases lying between them. This CDR3 spans 16 amino acids. Looked up from germline, CDR1 is LNHNV and CDR2 is YYDKDF (reference sequence). CDR3 amino acids: CATSRDGPLERHEQFF. CDR3 nucleotide sequence: TGTGCCACCAGCAGAGATGGGCCTCTGGAGCGTCATGAGCAGTTCTTC.

The rearrangement joins TRBV28 to TRBJ1-1; 8 bases are a match to TRBD1. The CDR3 is 14 amino acids. With 1 base clipped from V and 11 bases from J, the junction kept 9 bases outside the gene matches. Looked up from germline, CDR1 is MDHEN and CDR2 is SYDVKM. CDR3 sequence: CASSLSGGLTMAFF. CDR3 sequence (DNA): TGTGCCAGCAGTTTATCAGGGGGCCTCACGATGGCTTTCTTT.

This clonotype has only a few counts. The rearrangement uses TRBV28 and TRBJ2-1; D unclear. Germline loops: CDR1 MDHEN, CDR2 SYDVKM. The V gene lost 7 bases and the J gene lost 2 bases, with 12 bases spanning the gap. The CDR3 totals 14 residues. The DNA for the CDR3 is TGTGCCAGCACTTGGACCAGAGCCTACAATGAGCAGTTCTTC. It yields the protein CASTWTRAYNEQFF.

The rearrangement joins TRBV5-1 to TRBJ1-4, with D possibly TRBD1 on 5 matching bases. This CDR3 spans 15 amino acids. The germline V and J ends were trimmed by 0 bases and 7 bases, with 13 bases remaining between them. Germline CDR1 and CDR2: SGHRS and YFSETQ. This CDR3 reads CASSLDGQGTEKLFF. Here the CDR3 DNA reads TGCGCCAGCAGCTTGGATGGCCAGGGAACTGAAAAACTGTTTTTT. The whole variable domain, remainder taken from reference TRBV5-1 and TRBJ1-4, is KAGVTQTPRYLIKTRGQQVTLSCSPISGHRSVSWYQQTPGQGLQFLFEYFSETQRNKGNFPGRFSGRQFSNSRSEMNVSTLELGDSALYLCASSLDGQGTEKLFFGSGTQLSVL.

This clonotype showed up just a few times. CDR3 residues: CASSPPGSHDTQYF. Written as DNA, the CDR3 is TGTGCCAGCTCACCGCCGGGATCCCACGATACGCAGTATTTT. The chain couples TRBV18 to TRBJ2-3, with D maybe TRBD2 (5 bases). V shed 3 bases and J shed 6 bases, with 13 bases lying between them. The CDR3 spans 14 residues. CDR1 is KGHSH and CDR2 is LQKENI in the germline V gene.

The chain combines TRBV6-2 or TRBV6-3 with TRBJ2-1; the match to TRBD2 covers 8 bases. This CDR3 spans 17 amino acids. Per the germline V gene, CDR1 is MNHEY and CDR2 is SVGEGT. V lost 4 bases and J lost 4; bases outside the gene matches: 12. The CDR3 DNA is TGTGCCAGCAGTTCCTTTGAGGGAGCGGGGGTATACAATGAGCAGTTCTTC. It codes for CASSSFEGAGVYNEQFF.